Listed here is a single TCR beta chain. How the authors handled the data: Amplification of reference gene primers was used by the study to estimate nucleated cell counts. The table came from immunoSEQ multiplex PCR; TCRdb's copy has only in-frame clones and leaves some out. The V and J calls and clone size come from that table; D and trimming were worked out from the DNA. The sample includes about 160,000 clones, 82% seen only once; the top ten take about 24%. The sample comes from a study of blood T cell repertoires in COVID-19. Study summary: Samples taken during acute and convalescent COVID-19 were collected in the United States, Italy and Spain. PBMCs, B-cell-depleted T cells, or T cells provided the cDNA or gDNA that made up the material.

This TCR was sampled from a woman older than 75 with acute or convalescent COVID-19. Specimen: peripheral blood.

The CDR3 region has the DNA TGTGCCAGCAGTAAACAGGGGCCCGGGGATGGCTACACCTTC. Translating it yields CASSKQGPGDGYTF. The rearrangement uses TRBV2 and TRBJ1-2; TRBD1 aligns across 7 bases. This CDR3 has 14 amino acids. The J segment lost 6 bases and the V segment lost 5 bases, leaving 9 bases of the junction unmatched. Germline CDR1 reads SNHLY; CDR2 reads FYNNEI.